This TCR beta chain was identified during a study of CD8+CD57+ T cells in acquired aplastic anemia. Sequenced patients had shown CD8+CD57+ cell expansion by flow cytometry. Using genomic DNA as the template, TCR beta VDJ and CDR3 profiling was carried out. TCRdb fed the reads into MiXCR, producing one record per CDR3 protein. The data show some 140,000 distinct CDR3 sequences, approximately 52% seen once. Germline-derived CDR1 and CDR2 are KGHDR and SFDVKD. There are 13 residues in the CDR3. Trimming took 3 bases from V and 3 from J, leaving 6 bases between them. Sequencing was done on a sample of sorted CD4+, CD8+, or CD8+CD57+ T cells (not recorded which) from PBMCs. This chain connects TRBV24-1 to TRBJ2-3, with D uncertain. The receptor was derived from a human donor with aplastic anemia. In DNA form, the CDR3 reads TGTGCCACCAGTGATCAAGGGACAGATACGCAGTATTTT. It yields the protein CATSDQGTDTQYF.